What follows are 22 T cell receptor beta chains derived from one specimen sequenced in a study of blood T cell repertoires in COVID-19. Clones were sequenced by immunoSEQ multiplex PCR, and TCRdb holds only the in-frame ones, with some missing. The data show about 100,000 clones, with approximately 91% seen just once and around 6.5% held by the top ten. Sequencing was done on a sample of peripheral blood. The receptors shown here come from a woman aged 55 to 70 with acute or convalescent COVID-19.

This clone was counted only a few times. The chain is built from TRBV9 and TRBJ2-5, with TRBD1 as a possible D gene (5 bases). Germline-derived CDR1 and CDR2 are SGDLS and YYNGEE. V was shortened by 0 bases and J by 5 bases, with 14 bases between the two germline ends. This CDR3 spans 15 amino acids. This chain's CDR3 is CASSVGARQGETQYF. The CDR3 DNA is TGTGCCAGCAGCGTAGGAGCGCGGCAGGGCGAGACCCAGTACTTC.

J is TRBJ2-5 and V is TRBV6-6, with D possibly being TRBD1 (8 bases). CDR1 and CDR2 from the germline V gene are MNHNY and SVGAGI (reference sequence). The CDR3 spans 15 residues. V dropped 6 bases and J dropped 4 bases, with 18 bases sitting between them. CDR3: CASRDRTGRGETQYF. The CDR3 DNA reads as TGTGCCAGCAGGGATAGGACAGGGAGGGGAGAGACCCAGTACTTC.

This rearrangement joins TRBV29-1 to TRBJ2-1, with 9 bases that match TRBD2. This CDR3 contains 15 residues. V trimming: 1 base; J trimming: 2 bases; junction bases outside the gene matches: 3. Germline CDR1 and CDR2: SQVTM and ANQGSEA. The CDR3, as DNA: TGCAGCGTTGAAGGGACTAGCGACGCCTACAATGAGCAGTTCTTC. Protein product: CSVEGTSDAYNEQFF.

The V call is TRBV25-1, the J call TRBJ2-2; the match to TRBD2 covers 12 bases. V shed 8 bases and J 5 bases; nucleotides not matched to a gene: 3. From germline, CDR1 is MGHDK and CDR2 SYGVNS. The CDR3 has 14 amino acids. The CDR3 bases are TGTGCCAGCGATGGGACTAGCGGGACCGGGGAGCTGTTTTTT. Translating gives CASDGTSGTGELFF.

The gene calls are TRBV27 and TRBJ1-5; 7 bases agree with TRBD1. Trimming cost V 10 bases and J 4 bases; bases outside gene matches: 13. Germline CDR1 MNHEY, CDR2 SMNVEV (reference sequence). The CDR3 length is 15 residues. The CDR3 DNA sequence: TGTGCCACCCAACCCGACAGGGCTCGAAATCAGCCCCAGCATTTT. This codes for CATQPDRARNQPQHF.

This rearrangement joins TRBV11-1 to TRBJ1-3, with a weak D call TRBD1 (5 bases). Per germline, CDR1 SGHAT and CDR2 FQDESV (reference sequence). With 3 bases removed from V and 0 bases from J, the gap between germline ends came to 9 bases. The CDR3 covers 15 residues. CDR3 protein: CASSLTASSGNTIYF. The CDR3 DNA follows: TGTGCCAGCAGCTTGACAGCCAGCTCTGGAAACACCATATATTTT.

The chain couples TRBV4-2 to TRBJ2-2, with 7 bases matching TRBD1. This CDR3 has 13 residues. V trimming: 3 bases; J trimming: 10 bases; junction bases outside the gene matches: 5. Germline lookup yields CDR1 LGHNA and CDR2 YNFKEQ. The DNA of the CDR3 is TGTGCCAGCAGCCACCTAGGACAGGTGGAGCTGTTTTTT. It translates to CASSHLGQVELFF.

This chain uses TRBV4-1 with TRBJ1-4; TRBD1 matches 8 bases. The CDR3 is made up of 14 amino acids. The V segment lost 3 bases and the J segment 8 bases; nucleotides outside the gene matches: 5. Looked up from germline, CDR1 is MGHRA and CDR2 is YSYEKL. The CDR3 sequence: CASSQSGGGEKLFF. In DNA form, the CDR3 reads TGCGCCAGCAGCCAGTCAGGGGGCGGGGAAAAACTGTTTTTT.

The chain's CDR3 is CASSFSQGHTEAFF. CDR3 nucleotide sequence: TGTGCCAGCAGCTTCTCCCAGGGCCACACTGAAGCTTTCTTT. The gene calls are TRBV7-9 and TRBJ1-1; the D gene is possibly TRBD1 (5 bases). The CDR3 is 14 amino acids. Germline V gene lookup returns CDR1 SEHNR and CDR2 FQNEAQ (reference sequence). Trimming shortened V by 3 bases and J by 3 bases, and 11 bases separated the two germline ends.

This clone was recorded only once. This chain links TRBV5-4 with TRBJ2-4; TRBD2 might be the D (5 bases). Deletions cut 4 bases from V and 1 base from J, with 12 bases between. Germline V gene data show CDR1 as SGHNT and CDR2 as YYREEE (reference sequence). The CDR3 is 15 amino acids. CDR3 DNA: TGTGCCAGCAGCCCTGGCGGGTTGGCCAAAAACATTCAGTACTTC. Translation: CASSPGGLAKNIQYF.

The chain links TRBV10-2 to TRBJ1-1; D remains unclear. V lost 2 bases, J lost 4 bases, and 8 bases lay in between. The CDR3 runs 13 residues. Germline lookup yields CDR1 WSHSY and CDR2 SAAADI. The CDR3 loop reads CASSEGRVTEAFF. In DNA form, the CDR3 reads TGCGCCAGCAGTGAGGGGAGGGTCACTGAAGCTTTCTTT.

The rearrangement uses TRBV6-5 and TRBJ1-6, with no clear D. Trimming shortened V by 5 bases and J by 10 bases, and 12 bases separated the two germline ends. This CDR3 is built from 13 residues. Germline-derived CDR1 and CDR2 are MNHEY and SVGAGI. Here the CDR3 DNA reads TGTGCCAGCAGTCGCGACCGGGGATCACCCCTCCACTTT. Translated, it gives CASSRDRGSPLHF.

V is TRBV28 and J is TRBJ2-5, with TRBD1 matching over 9 bases. The CDR3 consists of 16 residues. Per germline, CDR1 MDHEN and CDR2 SYDVKM. Unmatched junction bases numbered 12, after V lost 5 bases and J lost 5 bases. The CDR3 here is CASSTYGTGFRETQYF. Here the CDR3 DNA reads TGTGCCAGCAGTACCTACGGGACAGGGTTTAGGGAGACCCAGTACTTC.

The J gene is TRBJ2-3, the V gene TRBV11-2; weak D call: TRBD2 (5 bases). The CDR3 totals 15 residues. Trimming shortened V by 5 bases and J by 4 bases, and 16 bases separated the two germline ends. Per germline, CDR1 SGHAT and CDR2 FQNNGV. The CDR3 spells CASSPSPRLPDTQYF. CDR3 DNA: TGTGCCAGCAGCCCATCTCCCCGACTACCAGATACGCAGTATTTT.

J is TRBJ2-1 and V is TRBV10-1, with D hard to call. V lost 0 bases, J lost 6 bases, and 6 bases lay in between. From germline, CDR1 is WNHNN and CDR2 SYGVQD (reference sequence). CDR3 length: 13 residues. The CDR3: CASSESQVNEQFF. The CDR3 nucleotides read TGCGCCAGCAGTGAGTCGCAGGTCAATGAGCAGTTCTTC.

The chain couples TRBV6-6 to TRBJ2-7, with 8 bases identical to TRBD1. This CDR3 comprises 15 residues. Germline V gene lookup returns CDR1 MNHNY and CDR2 SVGAGI (reference sequence). J lost 0 bases, V lost 4 bases, and 5 bases had no gene match. The CDR3 region is CASSSGDRSSYEQYV. The CDR3, as DNA: TGTGCCAGCAGTTCGGGGGACAGGAGCTCCTACGAGCAGTACGTC.

The chain combines TRBV7-8 with TRBJ1-2; D gene unclear. Germline loops: CDR1 SGHVS, CDR2 FQNEAQ. The CDR3 is made up of 16 amino acids. Trimming removed 0 bases at V and 4 bases at J, with 15 bases between. The CDR3 is CASSLAEAGLAYGYTF. CDR3 DNA: TGTGCCAGCAGCTTAGCGGAAGCAGGATTGGCCTATGGCTACACCTTC.

The CDR3 sequence is CASSEWPGMVETQYF. The DNA of the CDR3 is TGTGCCAGCAGTGAATGGCCAGGGATGGTAGAGACCCAGTACTTC. V gene TRBV2 combines with J gene TRBJ2-5; TRBD1 might be the D (5 bases). The CDR3 extends over 15 amino acids. The germline gives CDR1 SNHLY, CDR2 FYNNEI. Trimming removed 2 bases at V and 4 bases at J, with 14 bases between.

This clone was detected a few times. The V gene is TRBV28, the J gene TRBJ2-7; TRBD2 is a possible D gene (6 bases). CDR3 length: 14 residues. V gave up 2 bases and J gave up 6 bases, with 14 bases separating them. CDR1 and CDR2 (germline): MDHEN, SYDVKM. CDR3 sequence reads: CASSLQGGGREQYF. For the CDR3, the DNA is TGTGCCAGCAGTTTACAGGGAGGAGGACGCGAGCAGTACTTC.

The CDR3 DNA follows: TGTGCCAGCAGTTTAAATGTACTCACAGATACGCAGTATTTT. This gives the protein CASSLNVLTDTQYF. This chain links TRBV28 with TRBJ2-3; D not certain. V lost 2 bases and J lost 2, with 8 bases in between. This CDR3 has 14 residues. Germline lookup yields CDR1 MDHEN and CDR2 SYDVKM.

V usage is TRBV6-5 and J usage is TRBJ1-4; 7 bases line up with TRBD1. V lost 5 bases, J lost 8 bases, and 11 bases stayed unmatched. Germline CDR1 MNHEY, CDR2 SVGAGI. This CDR3 region has 15 residues. The CDR3 bases are TGTGCCAGCAGTCCCTACAGGGGCGGTGAAGAAAAACTGTTTTTT. Translated: CASSPYRGGEEKLFF.

This sequence joins TRBV4-2 and TRBJ1-2; TRBD1 matches 8 bases. The germline V gene has CDR1 LGHNA and CDR2 YNFKEQ. Trimming cost V 2 bases and J 2 bases; bases outside gene matches: 4. There are 15 residues in the CDR3. The CDR3 spells CASSQYRGSNYGYTF. The CDR3 DNA reads as TGTGCCAGCAGCCAATACAGGGGGAGCAACTATGGCTACACCTTC.